This is a list of T cell receptor beta chains from one sample in a study of shared clonotypes between healthy human individuals. Produced via immunoSEQ multiplex PCR; TCRdb's table is partial and in-frame only. The top ten hold about 13% of the sample, which has about 470,000 clones, 70% to 80% seen once. The sequenced sample consisted of PBMCs. These receptors originate from a woman in her thirties or forties in good health. Some clones in this sample may be carry-over from other donors' samples. Each CDR3 is given with its conserved first and last residue. The D gene is left open where the match is weak. Size is omitted from some rows. Given values are once, few, many or a class for expanded clones.

j_call d_call v_call clone_size cdr3_nt cdr3_aa
TRBJ2-1 TRBD2 TRBV4-1 . TGCGCCAGCAACTGGCTAGCGGGATTGGATGAGCAGTTCTTC CASNWLAGLDEQFF
TRBJ2-5 TRBD1 TRBV7-8 . TGTGCCAGCAGCTTATCGGACAGGGAGACCCAGTACTTC CASSLSDRETQYF
TRBJ1-2 TRBD1 TRBV28 . TGTGCCAGCAGTTCCTACAGGGGGAGTAACTATGGCTACACCTTC CASSSYRGSNYGYTF
TRBJ1-1 . TRBV7-3 . TGTGCCAGCAGCTTAAGTAGTCCCCCCTCTGAAGCTTTCTTT CASSLSSPPSEAFF
TRBJ2-7 . TRBV11-1 . TGTGCCAGCAGCTTCGCGTGGGGGTCGGGCGAGCAGTACTTC CASSFAWGSGEQYF
TRBJ2-5 . TRBV27 many TGTGCCAGCAGATTCTACAGTGGCGGGGAGACCCAGTACTTC CASRFYSGGETQYF
TRBJ2-1 TRBD2 TRBV9 . TGTGCCAGCAGCCCACTGACTAGCGGGGTGAACAATGAGCAGTTCTTC CASSPLTSGVNNEQFF
TRBJ2-2 . TRBV18 . TGTGCCAGCTCACGAGGTCGCGTGGACACCGGGGAGCTGTTTTTT CASSRGRVDTGELFF
TRBJ1-2 . TRBV5-1 few TGCGCCAGCAGCTTGGCCGGGACGTCGGATGGCTACACCTTC CASSLAGTSDGYTF
TRBJ2-7 . TRBV7-3 few TGTGCCAGCAGCTTATCGGGCGGAGGTTACGAGCAGTACTTC CASSLSGGGYEQYF
TRBJ1-2 TRBD1 TRBV28 . TGTGCCAGCATGGATCAGGGGGCAAACCAAGCTAACTATGGCTACACCTTC CASMDQGANQANYGYTF
TRBJ1-1 . TRBV4-1 many TGCGCCAGCAGCCAAGTGTGGGGGGCTTCGGTTCTAATGGACGCGAAAGACGAAGCTTTCTTT CASSQVWGASVLMDAKDEAFF
TRBJ2-2 . TRBV7-2 few TGTGCCAGCGGGGTACTATCTCCCGGGGAGCTGTTTTTT CASGVLSPGELFF
TRBJ2-3 . TRBV11-2 many TGTGCCAGCAGCTTAATCAGAACAGATACGCAGTATTTT CASSLIRTDTQYF
TRBJ2-1 . TRBV5-1 once TGCGCCAGCAGCTTAAACACTGGTGCGGACAATGAGCAGTTCTTC CASSLNTGADNEQFF
TRBJ2-7 TRBD2 TRBV6-5 . TGTGCCAGCCGACGGGGGGACTACGAGCAGTACTTC CASRRGDYEQYF
TRBJ2-1 TRBD2 TRBV28 . TGTGCCAGCAGCCTTACTAGCGGGAGGGGGAATGAGCAGTTCTTC CASSLTSGRGNEQFF
TRBJ1-4 . TRBV15 few TGTGCCACCAGCAGAGCCGGATCTAGTGAAAAACTGTTTTTT CATSRAGSSEKLFF
TRBJ1-1 TRBD1 TRBV19 . TGTGCCAGTAGTATAGCCGCAGGGGGCCAAGCTTTCTTT CASSIAAGGQAFF
TRBJ2-7 TRBD2 TRBV25-1 many TGTGCCAGCAGTGACCGACTAGCGGGCGAGGTAAAGTACTTC CASSDRLAGEVKYF
TRBJ2-7 . TRBV14 . TGTGCCAGCAGACTTTCTAGCTCCTACGAGCAGTACTTC CASRLSSSYEQYF
TRBJ1-6 . TRBV5-8 . TGTGCCAGCAGCGCTGGGGCGGGTAATTCACCCCTCCACTTT CASSAGAGNSPLHF
TRBJ2-7 TRBD2 TRBV9 . TGTGCCAGCAGCGTAGAAGCGGGAGGCCTCGAGCAGTACTTC CASSVEAGGLEQYF
TRBJ2-5 . TRBV6-1 few TGTGCCAGCAGTGGATCCGGGACACAAGAGACCCAGTACTTC CASSGSGTQETQYF
TRBJ1-3 . TRBV5-1 once TGCGCCAGCAGCGTACAGGGTGCTGGAAACACCATATATTTT CASSVQGAGNTIYF
TRBJ2-5 TRBD1 TRBV28 . TGTGCCAGCAGCACGGGACAGGGCCCCCTTGAGACCCAGTACTTC CASSTGQGPLETQYF
TRBJ2-7 . TRBV5-1 . TGCGCCAGCAGCGGCCGGACGGAGCACTACGAGCAGTACTTC CASSGRTEHYEQYF
TRBJ2-3 . TRBV10-3 few TGTGCCATCAGTCAAGGGGACCCAGATACGCAGTATTTT CAISQGDPDTQYF
TRBJ2-1 . TRBV7-8 . TGTGCCAGCAGCTTAGCCGCATTGGGGGGAATTGAGCAGTTCTTC CASSLAALGGIEQFF
TRBJ2-3 . TRBV5-8 . TGTGCCAGCAGCTTGGGGGCATCCGCTAGCACAGATACGCAGTATTTT CASSLGASASTDTQYF
TRBJ1-5 . TRBV6-1 . TGTGCCATCCGGCAGGGCAATCAGCCCCAGCATTTT CAIRQGNQPQHF
TRBJ1-1 . TRBV2 many TGTGCCAGCGGGGACGAAGGGAGTGAAGCTTTCTTT CASGDEGSEAFF
TRBJ1-1 TRBD1 TRBV4-2 . TGTGCCAGCAGCCAGGGGACAGAAAACACTGAAGCTTTCTTT CASSQGTENTEAFF
TRBJ1-1 . TRBV19 . TGTGCCAGTAGTAAGGGGGGGTGGTCGTGGACTGAAGCTTTCTTT CASSKGGWSWTEAFF
TRBJ2-3 . TRBV5-6 . TGTGCCAGCAGCCCCTCTACTAGGAAGAGCACAGATACGCAGTATTTT CASSPSTRKSTDTQYF
TRBJ2-1 . TRBV6-1 . TGTGCCAGGAGGAAGAGAAACAATGAGCAGTTCTTC CARRKRNNEQFF
TRBJ2-7 TRBD1 TRBV2 . TGTGCCAGCAACATAAACCGGGACAGTAGCGAGCAGTACTTC CASNINRDSSEQYF
TRBJ2-1 TRBD2 TRBV27 many TGTGCCAGCAGAGGTCTAGCGGGAGTTATTGGCTACAATGAGCAGTTCTTC CASRGLAGVIGYNEQFF
TRBJ1-1 . TRBV18 . TGTGCCAGCTCAACAGAACCCCGGGGGGTCTTATCTACAGCTTTCTTT CASSTEPRGVLSTAFF
TRBJ2-1 TRBD2 TRBV7-2 . TGTGCCAGCATCCTGGGTAGCGGGGCCTACAATGAGCAGTTCTTC CASILGSGAYNEQFF
TRBJ2-7 . TRBV7-9 once TGTGCCAGCAGCCAAGTTTCCTACGAGCAGTACTTC CASSQVSYEQYF
TRBJ2-1 TRBD2 TRBV27 . TGTGCCAGCAGTTTTCTAGCGGGAGGGCACAATGAGCAGTTCTTC CASSFLAGGHNEQFF
TRBJ2-7 TRBD1 TRBV2 . TGTGCCAGCAGTCGACAGGGTAGGGACGAGCAGTACTTC CASSRQGRDEQYF
TRBJ1-1 . TRBV5-6 . TGTGCCAGCAGCTGGGGGCCCGACAGCCCTTCCATGAACACTGAAGCTTTCTTT CASSWGPDSPSMNTEAFF
TRBJ1-1 TRBD1 TRBV5-1 few TGCGCCAGCAGCACCCAGACAGGGGTCACTGAAGCTTTCTTT CASSTQTGVTEAFF
TRBJ1-4 TRBD1 TRBV7-2 . TGTGCCAGCAGCCCGGACAGGGGACCTGCAACTAATGAAAAACTGTTTTTT CASSPDRGPATNEKLFF
TRBJ2-1 TRBD2 TRBV6-1 many TGTGCCAGCAGTGAATTAGCGGGAGGGACTAATGAGCAGTTCTTC CASSELAGGTNEQFF
TRBJ2-7 . TRBV6-1 . TGTGCCAGCAGTTTTCTAGATACCGAGCAGTACTTC CASSFLDTEQYF
TRBJ2-5 . TRBV29-1 . TGCAGCGGGGCCGGGAGTACCCAGTACTTC CSGAGSTQYF
TRBJ1-5 TRBD1 TRBV5-1 . TGCGCCAGCAGTGACGGGACAGCAAACAATCAGCCCCAGCATTTT CASSDGTANNQPQHF
TRBJ1-2 . TRBV7-9 . TGTGCCAGCAGCAAAGAAGGACCTTCCCCCCTCTATGGCTACACCTTC CASSKEGPSPLYGYTF
TRBJ2-6 . TRBV19 once TGTGCCAGTAGTATAGGGCGTCGGTCTGGGGCCAACGTCCTGACTTTC CASSIGRRSGANVLTF